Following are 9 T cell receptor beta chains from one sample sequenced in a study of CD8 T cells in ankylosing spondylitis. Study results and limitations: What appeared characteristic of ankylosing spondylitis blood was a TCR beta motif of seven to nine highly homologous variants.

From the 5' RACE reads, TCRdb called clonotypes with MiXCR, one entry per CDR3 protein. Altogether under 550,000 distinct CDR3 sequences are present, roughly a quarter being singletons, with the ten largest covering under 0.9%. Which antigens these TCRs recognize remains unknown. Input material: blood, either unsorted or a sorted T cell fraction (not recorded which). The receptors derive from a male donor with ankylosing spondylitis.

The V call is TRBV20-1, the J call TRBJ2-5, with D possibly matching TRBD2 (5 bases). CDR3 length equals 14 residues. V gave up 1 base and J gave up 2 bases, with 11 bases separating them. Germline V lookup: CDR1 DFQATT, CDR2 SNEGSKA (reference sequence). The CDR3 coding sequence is TGCAGTGCTAGAGTAACGGGGAAGCAAGAGACCCAGTACTTC. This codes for CSARVTGKQETQYF.

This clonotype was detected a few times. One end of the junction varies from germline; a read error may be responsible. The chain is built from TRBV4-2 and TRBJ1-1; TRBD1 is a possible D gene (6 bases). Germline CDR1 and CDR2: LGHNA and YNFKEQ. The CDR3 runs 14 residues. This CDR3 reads CASNQQRGDTEAFF. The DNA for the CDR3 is TGTGCCAGCAACCAACAGAGGGGGGACACTGAAGCTTTCTTT.

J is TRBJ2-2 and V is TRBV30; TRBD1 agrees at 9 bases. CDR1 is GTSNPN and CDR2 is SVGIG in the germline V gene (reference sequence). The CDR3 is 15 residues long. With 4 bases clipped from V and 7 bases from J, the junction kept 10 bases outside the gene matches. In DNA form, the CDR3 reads TGTGCCTGGAAAAAGTGGGACAGGGCGGACGGGGAGCTGTTTTTT. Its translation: CAWKKWDRADGELFF.

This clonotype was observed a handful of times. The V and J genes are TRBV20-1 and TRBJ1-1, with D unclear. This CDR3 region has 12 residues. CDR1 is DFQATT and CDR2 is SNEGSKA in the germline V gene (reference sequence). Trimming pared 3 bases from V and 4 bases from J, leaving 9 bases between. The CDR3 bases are TGCAGTGCTAGGGATCCGAGCACTGAAGCTTTCTTT. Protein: CSARDPSTEAFF.

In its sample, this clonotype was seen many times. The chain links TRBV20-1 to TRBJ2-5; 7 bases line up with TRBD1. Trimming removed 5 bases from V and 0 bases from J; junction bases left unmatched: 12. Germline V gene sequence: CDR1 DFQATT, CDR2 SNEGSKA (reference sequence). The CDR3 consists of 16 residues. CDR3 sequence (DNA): TGCAGTGCTCGCCCCGGGACAGTGATGTACCAAGAGACCCAGTACTTC. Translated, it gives CSARPGTVMYQETQYF.

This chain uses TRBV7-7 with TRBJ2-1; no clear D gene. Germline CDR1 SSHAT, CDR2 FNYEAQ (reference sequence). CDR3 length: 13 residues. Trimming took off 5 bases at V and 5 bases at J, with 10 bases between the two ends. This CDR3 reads CASSPDANNEQFF. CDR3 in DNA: TGTGCCAGCAGCCCAGACGCAAACAATGAGCAGTTCTTC.

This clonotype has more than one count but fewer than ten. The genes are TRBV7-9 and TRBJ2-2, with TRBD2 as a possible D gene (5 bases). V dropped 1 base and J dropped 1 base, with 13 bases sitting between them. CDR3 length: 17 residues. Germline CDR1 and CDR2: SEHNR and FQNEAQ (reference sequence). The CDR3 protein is CASSLGRRTVNTGELFF. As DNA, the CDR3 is TGTGCCAGCAGCTTAGGTCGGAGGACGGTGAACACCGGGGAGCTGTTTTTT.

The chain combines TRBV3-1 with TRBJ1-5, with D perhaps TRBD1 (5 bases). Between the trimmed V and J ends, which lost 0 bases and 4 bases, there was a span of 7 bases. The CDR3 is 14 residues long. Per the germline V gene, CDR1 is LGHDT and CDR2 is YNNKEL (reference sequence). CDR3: CASSQDAGNQPQHF. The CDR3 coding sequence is TGTGCCAGCAGCCAAGATGCAGGGAATCAGCCCCAGCATTTT.

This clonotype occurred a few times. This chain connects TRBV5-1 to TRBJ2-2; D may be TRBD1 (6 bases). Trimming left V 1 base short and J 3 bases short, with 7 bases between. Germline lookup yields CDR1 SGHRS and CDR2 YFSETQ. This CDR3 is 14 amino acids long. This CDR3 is CASSLRQDTGELFF. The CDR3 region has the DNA TGCGCCAGCAGCTTGCGACAGGACACCGGGGAGCTGTTTTTT.